What follows is one T cell receptor beta chain and its context. In the authors' methods: Nucleated cell number was recorded as an estimate derived from reference gene primer amplification. The assay was immunoSEQ multiplex PCR, and TCRdb's table has in-frame clones only and misses some. The V and J calls and the clone size are those of that table, but D and trimming were determined from the DNA. Here the sample spans about 150,000 clones, roughly 80% being singletons. Membership in each cohort depended on participant-reported clinical history. The CDR3 has 13 residues. Germline trimming cut 4 bases from V and 2 bases from J; bases unmatched to any gene: 5. From germline, CDR1 is SQVTM and CDR2 ANQGSEA. This specimen comes from a study of blood T cell repertoires in COVID-19.

The gene calls are TRBV29-1 and TRBJ2-7, with TRBD1 matching 7 bases. The receptor was derived from a man in his forties or fifties who had recovered from COVID-19. Source material: PBMCs or T cells enriched from blood (not recorded which). The CDR3 sequence is CSVVWDSAYEQYF. The CDR3 DNA sequence: TGCAGCGTTGTCTGGGACAGTGCCTACGAGCAGTACTTC.